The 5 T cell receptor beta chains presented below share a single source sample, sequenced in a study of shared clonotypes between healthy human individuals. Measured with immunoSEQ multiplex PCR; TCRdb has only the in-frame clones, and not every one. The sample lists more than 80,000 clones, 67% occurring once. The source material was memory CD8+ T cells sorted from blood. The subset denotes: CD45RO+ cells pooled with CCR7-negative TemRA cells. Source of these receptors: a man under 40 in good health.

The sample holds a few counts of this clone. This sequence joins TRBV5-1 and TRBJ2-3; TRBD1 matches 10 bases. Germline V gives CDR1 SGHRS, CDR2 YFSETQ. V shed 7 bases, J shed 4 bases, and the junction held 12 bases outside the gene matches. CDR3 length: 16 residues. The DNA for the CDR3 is TGCGCCAGCCGCCTATTAGGGACAGGGGTGGCAGATACGCAGTATTTT. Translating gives CASRLLGTGVADTQYF.

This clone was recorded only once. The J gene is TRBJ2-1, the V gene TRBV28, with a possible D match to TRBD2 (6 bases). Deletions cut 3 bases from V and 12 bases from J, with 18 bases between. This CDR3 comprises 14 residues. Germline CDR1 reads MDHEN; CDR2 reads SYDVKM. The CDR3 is CASSFSRGGRGQFF. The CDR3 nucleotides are TGTGCCAGCAGTTTTTCCCGGGGAGGTCGGGGGCAGTTCTTC.

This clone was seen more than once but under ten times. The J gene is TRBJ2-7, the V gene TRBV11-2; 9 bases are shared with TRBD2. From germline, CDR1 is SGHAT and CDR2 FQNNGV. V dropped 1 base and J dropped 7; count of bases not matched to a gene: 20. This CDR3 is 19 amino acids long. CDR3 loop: CASSLVFGSWGGRAGEQYF. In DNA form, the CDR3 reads TGTGCCAGCAGCTTAGTCTTCGGAAGTTGGGGCGGGAGGGCCGGTGAGCAGTACTTC.

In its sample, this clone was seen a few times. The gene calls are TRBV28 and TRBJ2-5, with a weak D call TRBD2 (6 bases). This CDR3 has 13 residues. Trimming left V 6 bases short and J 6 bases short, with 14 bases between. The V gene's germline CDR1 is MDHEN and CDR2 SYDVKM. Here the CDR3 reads CASSPTRGKTQYF. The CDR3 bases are TGTGCCAGCAGCCCTACCCGCGGGAAGACCCAGTACTTC.

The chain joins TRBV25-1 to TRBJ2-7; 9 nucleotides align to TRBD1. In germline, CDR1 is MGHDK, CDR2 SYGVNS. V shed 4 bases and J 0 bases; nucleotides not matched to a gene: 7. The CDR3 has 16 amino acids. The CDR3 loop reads CASSGTGVRGSYEQYF. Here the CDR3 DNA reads TGTGCCAGCAGTGGGACAGGGGTGAGGGGCTCCTACGAGCAGTACTTC.